A selection of T cell receptor beta chains follows, all from one sample in a study of breast tumors, draining lymph nodes, adjacent tissues. TCRdb itself ran the multiplex PCR reads through MiXCR, one entry per CDR3 protein. The repertoire holds around 230,000 distinct CDR3 sequences, with about 30% as singletons. Sequences were obtained from axillary lymph node tissue. The receptor source for this set is a female donor with breast cancer. Some clones in this sample may be carry-over from other donors' samples. The CDR3 runs from the conserved cysteine through the conserved F or W. The order of the fields is J gene, V gene, D gene, clone size, CDR3 protein, CDR3 DNA. The D gene is left open where the match is weak. Clone size is not always given. Where it is, it says once, few, many or a class for expanded clones.

J: TRBJ2-1; V: TRBV14; D: .; size: many; CDR3: CASSQVFSGPYNEQFF; DNA: TGTGCCAGCAGCCAAGTTTTCAGCGGGCCCTACAATGAGCAGTTCTTC
J: TRBJ1-5; V: TRBV7-2; D: .; size: many; CDR3: CASSLGKVRGQPQHF; DNA: TGTGCCAGCAGCTTAGGGAAAGTCCGGGGTCAGCCCCAGCATTTT
J: TRBJ2-3; V: TRBV11-2; D: TRBD2; size: many; CDR3: CASSLDLAEEVTDTQYF; DNA: TGTGCCAGCAGCTTAGATCTAGCGGAAGAGGTCACAGATACGCAGTATTTT
J: TRBJ1-5; V: TRBV24-1; D: .; size: many; CDR3: CATKGSGPNQPQHF; DNA: TGTGCCACCAAGGGGAGTGGTCCCAATCAGCCCCAGCATTTT
J: TRBJ1-5; V: TRBV2; D: TRBD1; size: many; CDR3: CASKGQANQPQHF; DNA: TGTGCCAGCAAAGGACAGGCGAATCAGCCCCAGCATTTT
J: TRBJ1-5; V: TRBV6-6; D: .; size: .; CDR3: CASSSSNRVPQPQHF; DNA: TGTGCCAGCAGTTCCTCGAACAGGGTGCCACAGCCCCAGCATTTT
J: TRBJ2-1; V: TRBV6-2/TRBV6-3; D: .; size: .; CDR3: CASSYSGQPGGYSDEQFF; DNA: TGTGCCAGCAGTTACTCTGGGCAGCCAGGGGGGTATAGCGATGAGCAGTTCTTC
J: TRBJ2-3; V: TRBV30; D: .; size: many; CDR3: CAWSQSGRNSYF; DNA: TGTGCCTGGAGTCAGTCGGGGAGAAACTCGTATTTT
J: TRBJ2-7; V: TRBV3-1; D: .; size: many; CDR3: CASSRRVGPYEQYF; DNA: TGTGCCAGCAGCCGCAGGGTGGGTCCCTACGAGCAGTACTTC
J: TRBJ2-4; V: TRBV9; D: .; size: once; CDR3: CASSVTGTWLNIQYF; DNA: TGTGCCAGCAGCGTCACCGGGACATGGCTAAACATTCAGTACTTC
J: TRBJ2-1; V: TRBV11-3; D: .; size: many; CDR3: CASSSRQASSYNEQFF; DNA: TGTGCCAGCAGCTCAAGACAGGCAAGCTCCTACAATGAGCAGTTCTTC
J: TRBJ1-3; V: TRBV3-1; D: .; size: many; CDR3: CASSLGEYSGNTIYF; DNA: TGTGCCAGCAGCCTGGGGGAATACTCTGGAAACACCATATATTTT
J: TRBJ2-1; V: TRBV20-1; D: TRBD2; size: many; CDR3: CSASPARTSGNEQFF; DNA: TGCAGTGCTAGCCCCGCACGGACTAGCGGGAACGAGCAGTTCTTC
J: TRBJ2-7; V: TRBV6-2/TRBV6-3; D: TRBD2; size: many; CDR3: CASSYDPSGRLHEQYF; DNA: TGTGCCAGCAGTTACGATCCTAGCGGGAGGTTACACGAGCAGTACTTC
J: TRBJ1-2; V: TRBV27; D: .; size: many; CDR3: CASSQRGGGYTF; DNA: TGTGCCAGCAGTCAGAGGGGTGGTGGCTACACCTTC
J: TRBJ2-1; V: TRBV9; D: .; size: .; CDR3: CAGAGTYNEQFF; DNA: TGTGCCGGAGCAGGGACCTACAATGAGCAGTTCTTC
J: TRBJ2-5; V: TRBV2; D: TRBD2; size: .; CDR3: CANSSGRAGVTQYF; DNA: TGTGCCAACAGTAGCGGGAGGGCTGGTGTGACCCAGTACTTC
J: TRBJ2-5; V: TRBV7-2; D: TRBD1; size: many; CDR3: CASSLGQGETQYF; DNA: TGTGCCAGCAGCCTGGGACAGGGGGAGACCCAGTACTTC
J: TRBJ2-7; V: TRBV6-2/TRBV6-3; D: TRBD1; size: many; CDR3: CASSYSRTGGAEQYF; DNA: TGTGCCAGCAGTTACTCCCGGACAGGGGGCGCCGAGCAGTACTTC
J: TRBJ2-2; V: TRBV7-3; D: TRBD2; size: .; CDR3: CASSLPGLGDTGELFF; DNA: TGTGCCAGCAGCTTACCGGGACTAGGGGACACCGGGGAGCTGTTTTTT
J: TRBJ2-1; V: TRBV20-1; D: TRBD2; size: .; CDR3: CSAGTSGRANEQFF; DNA: TGCAGTGCGGGGACTAGCGGGAGGGCAAATGAGCAGTTCTTC
J: TRBJ1-4; V: TRBV12-3/TRBV12-4; D: .; size: .; CDR3: CASSLLGGLLFF; DNA: TGTGCCAGCAGTTTACTTGGAGGACTGCTGTTTTTT
J: TRBJ2-1; V: TRBV11-2; D: TRBD2; size: .; CDR3: CASSLSSGTPSYNEQFF; DNA: TGTGCCAGCAGCTTGTCTAGCGGAACTCCCTCCTACAATGAGCAGTTCTTC
J: TRBJ2-7; V: TRBV29-1; D: TRBD2; size: many; CDR3: CSVDRGRQHEQYF; DNA: TGCAGCGTTGATCGCGGGAGGCAGCACGAGCAGTACTTC
J: TRBJ2-7; V: TRBV20-1; D: TRBD2; size: .; CDR3: CSLAGTSGSNEQYF; DNA: TGCAGTCTCGCCGGGACTAGCGGGAGCAACGAGCAGTACTTC
J: TRBJ1-6; V: TRBV30; D: TRBD1; size: many; CDR3: CAWLSGTGGSPLHF; DNA: TGTGCCTGGTTGTCCGGGACAGGGGGTTCACCCCTCCACTTT
J: TRBJ1-2; V: TRBV5-1; D: TRBD1; size: many; CDR3: CASSLALGQGGRDGYTF; DNA: TGCGCCAGCAGCTTGGCACTCGGACAGGGGGGTAGGGATGGCTACACCTTC
J: TRBJ2-7; V: TRBV7-6; D: TRBD1; size: many; CDR3: CASSSAGTGASEQYF; DNA: TGTGCCAGCAGCTCGGCCGGGACAGGGGCCTCTGAGCAGTACTTC
J: TRBJ2-5; V: TRBV7-8; D: TRBD2; size: .; CDR3: CASSAIPGIAGQETQYF; DNA: TGTGCCAGCAGTGCTATACCCGGAATAGCGGGGCAAGAGACCCAGTACTTC
J: TRBJ2-2; V: TRBV5-1; D: .; size: many; CDR3: CASSSLTGGSIGELFF; DNA: TGCGCCAGCAGCTCACTGACAGGTGGTAGTATCGGGGAGCTGTTTTTT
J: TRBJ1-1; V: TRBV7-8; D: .; size: .; CDR3: CASRRSRAGGTEAFF; DNA: TGTGCCAGCAGGCGGAGCCGGGCCGGGGGAACTGAAGCTTTCTTT
J: TRBJ1-5; V: TRBV6-1; D: .; size: many; CDR3: CASSVGGVNQPQHF; DNA: TGTGCCAGCAGTGTGGGGGGCGTCAATCAGCCCCAGCATTTT
J: TRBJ2-7; V: TRBV27; D: .; size: .; CDR3: CASRVKVFGGSYEQYF; DNA: TGTGCCAGCAGGGTCAAGGTTTTCGGTGGCTCCTACGAGCAGTACTTC
J: TRBJ1-4; V: TRBV29-1; D: .; size: .; CDR3: CSVWGGTGNEKLFF; DNA: TGCAGCGTTTGGGGGGGGACGGGTAATGAAAAACTGTTTTTT
J: TRBJ2-7; V: TRBV2; D: TRBD2; size: .; CDR3: CASRLSGGSYEQYF; DNA: TGTGCCAGCAGGTTGAGCGGGGGTTCCTACGAGCAGTACTTC
J: TRBJ1-6; V: TRBV6-5; D: .; size: many; CDR3: CASSYYGNSPLHF; DNA: TGTGCCAGCAGTTACTATGGAAATTCACCCCTCCACTTT
J: TRBJ1-2; V: TRBV12-3/TRBV12-4; D: .; size: many; CDR3: CASSWRYGYTF; DNA: TGTGCCAGCAGCTGGCGTTATGGCTACACCTTC
J: TRBJ1-5; V: TRBV11-2; D: TRBD1; size: many; CDR3: CASSLGQGNQPQHF; DNA: TGTGCCAGCAGCTTGGGACAGGGCAATCAGCCCCAGCATTTT
J: TRBJ2-1; V: TRBV29-1; D: .; size: many; CDR3: CSVDQGWGYEQFF; DNA: TGCAGCGTTGACCAGGGATGGGGGTATGAGCAGTTCTTC
J: TRBJ1-1; V: TRBV12-5; D: .; size: .; CDR3: CASGLAQGVGTEAFF; DNA: TGTGCTAGTGGTTTGGCTCAGGGTGTTGGTACTGAAGCTTTCTTT
J: TRBJ2-3; V: TRBV3-1; D: .; size: many; CDR3: CASSRRDGPTDTQYF; DNA: TGTGCCAGCAGCCGTCGGGACGGACCCACAGATACGCAGTATTTT
J: TRBJ2-5; V: TRBV7-9; D: .; size: many; CDR3: CASSSLVLSETQYF; DNA: TGTGCCAGCAGCTCACTAGTCTTATCGGAGACCCAGTACTTC
J: TRBJ2-7; V: TRBV6-2/TRBV6-3; D: .; size: few; CDR3: CASSPGVLSYEQYF; DNA: TGTGCCAGCAGTCCCGGGGTCCTTTCTTACGAGCAGTACTTC
J: TRBJ1-4; V: TRBV11-2; D: .; size: .; CDR3: CASSLAGTDNEKLFF; DNA: TGTGCCAGCAGCTTAGCCGGGACGGATAATGAAAAACTGTTTTTT
J: TRBJ2-2; V: TRBV24-1; D: TRBD2; size: many; CDR3: CATSDPLAGEGTGELFF; DNA: TGTGCCACCAGTGATCCTCTAGCGGGAGAAGGCACCGGGGAGCTGTTTTTT
J: TRBJ2-7; V: TRBV25-1; D: .; size: .; CDR3: CASSARGAGIRGEQYF; DNA: TGTGCCAGCAGTGCTAGGGGCGCGGGTATAAGGGGCGAGCAGTACTTC
J: TRBJ2-7; V: TRBV20-1; D: TRBD2; size: many; CDR3: CSARDPSGEQYF; DNA: TGCAGTGCTAGAGATCCTAGCGGCGAGCAGTACTTC